This record looks at one T cell receptor (beta chain) sequence and its context. Its target is unknown. The same CDR3 also results from other DNA sequences found in this sample. This sample was taken from a study of shared clonotypes between healthy human individuals. Study-wide findings and caveats: Memory subsets had estimated richness that was generally smaller than that of naive subsets. Approximately 5% of naive CD4 clonotypes were shared across several donors.

Sequencing used immunoSEQ multiplex PCR; TCRdb keeps in-frame clones, though not all of them. The sample holds 2 million to 2.5 million clones; 85% to 95% are singletons and the top ten take under 2%. CD45RO-negative CD8 cells positively selected for CCR7 made up the naive population, which excluded terminally differentiated effector memory CD45RA+ cells. The germline V gene has CDR1 MNHEY and CDR2 SVGAGI. Trimming removed 0 bases from V and 6 bases from J; junction bases left unmatched: 3. This CDR3 has 15 amino acids. The chain uses TRBV6-5 and TRBJ2-1; TRBD2 aligns across 9 bases. This clonotype was obtained from a man younger than 35 in good health. Some clones in this sample may be carry-over from other donors' samples. The sequencing sample was made of naive CD8+ T cells from PBMCs. The CDR3 region is CASSYSASGTNEQFF. The CDR3 nucleotides read TGTGCCAGCAGTTACTCGGCTAGCGGGACCAATGAGCAGTTCTTC.